This T cell receptor beta chain originates from a study of spatial heterogeneity in lung cancer. Overall study: Untreated early-stage non-small cell lung cancer patients, 70 to 85 in total, were the donors. There were consistently more beta-chain sequences detected than alpha-chain sequences.

This CDR3 has 15 amino acids. Study findings and constraints: Compared with follow-up, resection was when ubiquitous expanded tumor TCRs appeared in blood more.

At least ten counts were recorded for this clonotype. No antigen is known for it. Time point indicated: blood at routine non-recurrence follow-up after resection. TCRs were sequenced from unsorted whole RNA of tumor, nontumor lung or PBMC. Every individual TCR cDNA molecule carried its own unique molecular identifier, which allowed correction of PCR and sequencing errors. MiXCR was run by TCRdb on the 5' RACE reads, yielding one entry per CDR3 protein. The sample has around 30,000 distinct CDR3 sequences; about 6.3% are singletons. The specimen comprised PBMCs, sampled at follow-up. The TCR was taken from a male donor with early-stage non-small cell lung cancer. J is TRBJ2-7 and V is TRBV21-1; TRBD1 reflects the table's D call only, with no check against the DNA. TRBV21-1 is a pseudogene. The CDR3: CASSKGAGRHYEQYV. The CDR3 DNA sequence: TGTGCCAGCAGCAAAGGGGCGGGGAGACACTACGAGCAGTACGTC.